This is a list of T cell receptor beta chains from one sample in a study of T cell changes during pregnancy in multiple sclerosis. Generated by immunoSEQ multiplex PCR, the TCRdb table keeps only in-frame clones and is missing some. This table has about 34,000 clones, about 90% appearing once. Sequenced here: CD8+ T cells from peripheral blood mononuclear cells, sampled in the third trimester of pregnancy. The receptors stem from a female donor with multiple sclerosis, enrolled in a pregnancy study. CDR3s include the opening cysteine and the closing phenylalanine or tryptophan. The D gene is left open where the match is weak. Clone size is stated in some rows and not others, as once, few, many or a class when expanded.

TRBJ1-2 | TRBV2 | once | . | TGTGCCAGCAGTGATATAGACAGGTCTCGAGTCGGTGGCTACACCTTC | CASSDIDRSRVGGYTF
TRBJ2-7 | TRBV2 | . | . | TGTGCCAGCAACCCAGACTACGAGCAGTACTTC | CASNPDYEQYF
TRBJ1-1 | TRBV7-6 | . | . | TGTGCCAGCAGCTCCGGGTCAACGAACACTGAAGCTTTCTTT | CASSSGSTNTEAFF
TRBJ1-2 | TRBV4-1 | few | . | TGCGCCAGCAGCCAAGGTCCGAGGGCTCTAACCTTC | CASSQGPRALTF
TRBJ1-2 | TRBV6-6 | . | . | TGTGCCAGCTCCAAACGGGGGGCGGGGGGCTACACCTTC | CASSKRGAGGYTF
TRBJ1-1 | TRBV18 | . | . | TGTGCCAGCTCACCAGGAATCAGGTGGAACACTGAAGCTTTCTTT | CASSPGIRWNTEAFF
TRBJ1-5 | TRBV9 | . | TRBD1 | TGTGCCAGCAGCGTAGGGACAGGGATAGGACAGCCCCAGCATTTT | CASSVGTGIGQPQHF
TRBJ2-5 | TRBV23-1 | . | . | TGCGCCAGCAGTCAAACTAAATATACCCAACCCGAATACAGGGATCAAGAGACCCAGTACTTC | CASSQTKYTQPEYRDQETQYF
TRBJ2-1 | TRBV5-4 | few | TRBD1 | TGTGCCAGCAGAACTATGGGACAGGCAAACAATGAGCAGTTCTTC | CASRTMGQANNEQFF
TRBJ1-2 | TRBV6-5 | . | . | TGTGCCAGCAGTTACAAGGAGGGTGGCGGCTACACCTTC | CASSYKEGGGYTF
TRBJ2-3 | TRBV5-3 | . | TRBD1 | TGTGCCAGAAGCTTGGCGCGGGACAGGGGGCTTAATTTTCTCGATACGCAGTATTTT | CARSLARDRGLNFLDTQYF
TRBJ1-2 | TRBV5-1 | . | . | TGCGCCAGCAGCCGGGAGGTAGGGGACCGGACCTATGGCTACACCTTC | CASSREVGDRTYGYTF
TRBJ2-7 | TRBV19 | . | TRBD2 | TGTGCCAGTAGTATAGACCAAGCGGGGGCCTACGAGCAGTACTTC | CASSIDQAGAYEQYF
TRBJ2-3 | TRBV7-9 | . | TRBD2 | TGTGCCAGCAGCCTAGTAGCGGGCACTAGCACAGATACGCAGTATTTT | CASSLVAGTSTDTQYF
TRBJ2-3 | TRBV6-4 | . | . | TGTGCCAGCAGTGAAGGAGGAGGGGGCACAGATACGCAGTATTTT | CASSEGGGGTDTQYF
TRBJ1-1 | TRBV9 | once | TRBD1 | TGTGCCAGCAGCGTGTTACAGGGGGCGTGGACTGAAGCTTTCTTT | CASSVLQGAWTEAFF
TRBJ1-2 | TRBV18 | . | TRBD1 | TGTGCCAGCTCCCGACAGGGGGAGGCAGGCTACACCTTC | CASSRQGEAGYTF
TRBJ1-2 | TRBV13 | . | . | TGTGCCAGCAGCTTAGGTGGGCAAAGTGGCTACACCTTC | CASSLGGQSGYTF
TRBJ2-7 | TRBV27 | . | TRBD1 | TGTGCCAGCAGCCCCGGGACAGGGATGTACGAGCAGTACTTC | CASSPGTGMYEQYF
TRBJ1-2 | TRBV19 | once | TRBD1 | TGTGCCAGTGCACAGAACAGGGGGCGCTTTCAAGGCTACACCTTC | CASAQNRGRFQGYTF
TRBJ2-3 | TRBV4-2 | . | TRBD2 | TGTGCCAGCAGCCAAGGGACCGGGACTAGCGGGGGGCGCACAGATACGCAGTATTTT | CASSQGTGTSGGRTDTQYF
TRBJ1-2 | TRBV9 | . | . | TGTGCCAGCAGCGCAAACTATGGCTACACCTTC | CASSANYGYTF
TRBJ1-3 | TRBV13 | . | . | TGTGCCAGCAGCCGGCGGGCCGGAGGATCTGGAAACACCATATATTTT | CASSRRAGGSGNTIYF
TRBJ1-1 | TRBV9 | few | . | TGTGCCAGCAGCGTAGGGACGGGGTCGAACACTGAAGCTTTCTTT | CASSVGTGSNTEAFF
TRBJ1-2 | TRBV19 | . | . | TGTGCCAGTAGTATCACTTTGGTTGATGGCTACACCTTC | CASSITLVDGYTF
TRBJ2-1 | TRBV4-2 | . | TRBD1 | TGTGCCAGCAGCTTCGGGGACAGGGCCTACAATGAGCAGTTCTTC | CASSFGDRAYNEQFF
TRBJ2-7 | TRBV6-5 | . | TRBD2 | TGTGCCAGCACGGGGGGGGTGTACGAGCAGTACTTC | CASTGGVYEQYF
TRBJ1-1 | TRBV2 | . | . | TGTGCCAGCGTTAAGAACAACCCGAACACTGAAGCTTTCTTT | CASVKNNPNTEAFF
TRBJ1-5 | TRBV4-2 | . | . | TGTGCCAGCAGCCCTTGGGAGGGGGATCATCAGCCCCAGCATTTT | CASSPWEGDHQPQHF
TRBJ2-3 | TRBV11-3 | . | . | TGTGCCAGCAGCTTAGTGGCAGGAAGTGGAGATACGCAGTATTTT | CASSLVAGSGDTQYF
TRBJ1-1 | TRBV15 | . | . | TGTGCCACCGGAGGTGCTGAAGCTTTCTTT | CATGGAEAFF
TRBJ2-7 | TRBV19 | . | TRBD2 | TGTGCCAGTAGTCCGGGGAGGGTCAACGAGCAGTACTTC | CASSPGRVNEQYF
TRBJ1-2 | TRBV7-2 | . | . | TGTGCCAGCAGCCCGGGAACTAACTATGGCTACACCTTC | CASSPGTNYGYTF
TRBJ1-2 | TRBV10-3 | . | TRBD1 | TGTGCCATCAGTGAGGACAGGGGTCAGGACTATGGCTACACCTTC | CAISEDRGQDYGYTF
TRBJ2-2 | TRBV9 | . | . | TGTGCCAGCAGCGTAGGGGCGAAAACCGGGGAGCTGTTTTTT | CASSVGAKTGELFF
TRBJ2-7 | TRBV27 | . | TRBD1 | TGTGCCAGCAGTCACGGACAGGGGTTCGAGCAGTACTTC | CASSHGQGFEQYF
TRBJ1-5 | TRBV27 | . | TRBD1 | TGTGCCAGCAGTCCACCAGGGGGGCTAATCAATCAGCCCCAGCATTTT | CASSPPGGLINQPQHF
TRBJ2-3 | TRBV2 | . | TRBD2 | TGTGCCAGCAGCGACCAGCGGGGGTTCACAGATACGCAGTATTTT | CASSDQRGFTDTQYF
TRBJ2-7 | TRBV11-3 | once | . | TGTGCCAGCAGCCAAGCAAGGGGTGCGGCCTACGAGCAGTACTTC | CASSQARGAAYEQYF
TRBJ1-1 | TRBV7-9 | . | . | TGTGCCAGCAGCCTGGTAGGAGGGAGGGACACTGAAGCTTTCTTT | CASSLVGGRDTEAFF
TRBJ1-2 | TRBV2 | . | . | TGTGCCAGCAGTGATGGGGGCGTAGCGAACTATGGCTACACCTTC | CASSDGGVANYGYTF
TRBJ2-1 | TRBV5-1 | once | TRBD2 | TGCGCCAGCCCTGGCGGGGGGCCCTACTACAATGAGCAGTTCTTC | CASPGGGPYYNEQFF
TRBJ2-3 | TRBV19 | . | . | TGTGCCAGTAGTATAATAGGTTGGCAAGGAGCCGCAGATACGCAGTATTTT | CASSIIGWQGAADTQYF
TRBJ1-5 | TRBV10-3 | . | TRBD1 | TGTGCCATCAGCCCGACAGGGGACAGCAATCAGCCCCAGCATTTT | CAISPTGDSNQPQHF
TRBJ1-5 | TRBV4-1 | . | . | TGCGCCAGCAGCCAAGACTCACAGGGTTACGATCAGCCCCAGCATTTT | CASSQDSQGYDQPQHF
TRBJ1-6 | TRBV27 | few | TRBD1 | TGTGCCAGCAGGCCGGGACAGTTTAATTCACCCCTCCACTTT | CASRPGQFNSPLHF
TRBJ2-7 | TRBV7-3 | . | . | TGTGCCAGCAGCTTCGGCCAGGAGGCCGAGCAGTACTTC | CASSFGQEAEQYF
TRBJ1-3 | TRBV9 | . | TRBD1 | TGTGCCAGCGGACAGGGATCTTCTGGAAACACCATATATTTT | CASGQGSSGNTIYF
TRBJ1-5 | TRBV19 | . | . | TGTGCCAGTAGTATTCCAGAAGGCAATCAGCCCCAGCATTTT | CASSIPEGNQPQHF
TRBJ1-4 | TRBV19 | . | . | TGTGCCAGTAGTATGTTGGGGCATAATGAAAAACTGTTTTTT | CASSMLGHNEKLFF
TRBJ2-3 | TRBV4-1 | . | . | TGCGCCAGCAGCCAAGGGTCAGGGCCAGATACGCAGTATTTT | CASSQGSGPDTQYF
TRBJ1-2 | TRBV19 | . | . | TGTGCCAGTACCATGGGGCCCCACTATGGCTACACCTTC | CASTMGPHYGYTF
TRBJ2-3 | TRBV27 | . | . | TGTGCCAGCAGTCCAGCCGGGGGAATCACTAGCACAGATACGCAGTATTTT | CASSPAGGITSTDTQYF
TRBJ2-1 | TRBV19 | . | TRBD1 | TGTGCCAGTAGTATTCGCGGGACAGGGGTATCTGAGCAGTTCTTC | CASSIRGTGVSEQFF
TRBJ2-7 | TRBV7-9 | . | TRBD1 | TGTGCCAGCAGCTTAGCGACAGGGGGACACTACGAGCAGTACTTC | CASSLATGGHYEQYF
TRBJ1-2 | TRBV6-5 | . | . | TGTGCCAGCAGTTACCAGGTATCCATCTACACCTTC | CASSYQVSIYTF
TRBJ2-5 | TRBV5-1 | . | . | TGCGCCAGCAGAGTTGAGGACTCACCGGGCAAGGCCCAGTACTTC | CASRVEDSPGKAQYF
TRBJ2-7 | TRBV6-9 | . | . | TGTGCCAGCAGTTATCTTTTGTACACCACCTACGAGCAGTACTTC | CASSYLLYTTYEQYF
TRBJ2-7 | TRBV6-1 | . | . | TGTGCCAGTCAAGAGACAGTCAGACGATACGAGCAGTACTTC | CASQETVRRYEQYF
TRBJ1-5 | TRBV27 | . | . | TGTGCCAGCAGTTTAGGTCCCGGGAGTCAGCCCCAGCATTTT | CASSLGPGSQPQHF